This T cell receptor (beta chain) was identified during a study of blood T cell repertoires in COVID-19. Study at large: Sites in the United States, Italy and Spain provided acute and convalescent COVID-19 samples. T cells, B-cell-depleted T cells, or PBMCs supplied cDNA or gDNA.

CDR1 is MNHEY, CDR2 SVGAGI, per germline. This CDR3 has 13 residues. Trimming left V 6 bases short and J 8 bases short, with 16 bases between. Per the study methods: Reference gene primer amplification yielded estimated nucleated cell counts. Clones were sequenced by immunoSEQ multiplex PCR, and TCRdb holds only the in-frame ones, with some missing. V, J and clone size are taken as reported in that table, and D and trimming were inferred from the DNA itself. The sample has around 260,000 clones, 70% to 90% seen once. The sample consisted of peripheral blood. The rearrangement joins TRBV6-5 to TRBJ1-2; the D is unclear. The clonotype comes from a human donor in a cohort sampled during active COVID-19. The CDR3: CASRREGGVGYTF. CDR3 coding DNA: TGTGCCAGCAGGAGGGAAGGTGGGGTGGGCTACACCTTC.